The next 18 T cell receptor beta chains were all read from a single sample in a study of T cell responses to AZD1222 COVID-19 vaccine. Clones were read by immunoSEQ multiplex PCR, and TCRdb kept only the in-frame ones, dropping some. The sample records about 68,000 clones, approximately 91% being singletons. Here the sequenced sample was peripheral blood, taken on day 0 of AZD1222 vaccination. The receptors derive from an adult in good health.

CDR3 sequence: CASSLGTGGGYRYGYTF. For the CDR3, the DNA is TGCGCCAGCAGCTTGGGGACAGGGGGCGGTTATCGGTACGGCTACACCTTC. The rearrangement uses TRBV5-1 and TRBJ1-2; 11 nucleotides align to TRBD1. The germline gives CDR1 SGHRS, CDR2 YFSETQ. CDR3 length: 17 amino acids. V was pared by 0 bases and J by 8 bases, with 12 bases of the junction left unmatched. Drawing the rest from reference TRBV5-1 and TRBJ1-2, the complete variable domain is KAGVTQTPRYLIKTRGQQVTLSCSPISGHRSVSWYQQTPGQGLQFLFEYFSETQRNKGNFPGRFSGRQFSNSRSEMNVSTLELGDSALYLCASSLGTGGGYRYGYTFGSGTRLTVV.

The rearrangement joins TRBV5-1 to TRBJ1-1; D uncertain. Germline V gene data show CDR1 as SGHRS and CDR2 as YFSETQ. There are 13 residues in the CDR3. V was shortened by 4 bases and J by 0 bases, with 7 bases between the two germline ends. The CDR3 nucleotides are TGCGCCAGCAGCGGAGAATTGAACACTGAAGCTTTCTTT. Translating it yields CASSGELNTEAFF. Full variable domain (missing parts from reference TRBV5-1 and TRBJ1-1): KAGVTQTPRYLIKTRGQQVTLSCSPISGHRSVSWYQQTPGQGLQFLFEYFSETQRNKGNFPGRFSGRQFSNSRSEMNVSTLELGDSALYLCASSGELNTEAFFGQGTRLTVV.

The chain recombines TRBV7-2 with TRBJ2-6; D may be TRBD2 (6 bases). This CDR3 region has 18 residues. V lost 5 bases to trimming and J lost 0 bases, with 17 bases between them. Germline V lookup: CDR1 SGHTA, CDR2 FQGNSA. Here the CDR3 DNA reads TGTGCCAGCAGCACCCGGAGGGGACCGGTCTCTGGGGCCAACGTCCTGACTTTC. It translates to CASSTRRGPVSGANVLTF. Using reference TRBV7-2 and TRBJ2-6 for the parts outside the CDR3, the full variable domain is GAGVSQSPSNKVTEKGKDVELRCDPISGHTALYWYRQSLGQGLEFLIYFQGNSAPDKSGLPSDRFSAERTGGSVSTLTIQRTQQEDSAVYLCASSTRRGPVSGANVLTFGAGSRLTVL.

The chain has TRBV7-9 and TRBJ2-3, with D possibly TRBD2 on 6 matching bases. V gave up 0 bases and J gave up 3 bases, with 16 bases separating them. Germline V gives CDR1 SEHNR, CDR2 FQNEAQ (reference sequence). The CDR3 spans 17 residues. The CDR3 sequence: CASSLAHLANRTDTQYF. CDR3 bases: TGTGCCAGCAGCTTAGCACACCTAGCGAATCGTACAGATACGCAGTATTTT.

V and J are TRBV3-1 (or the pseudogene TRBV3-2) and TRBJ1-2; no firm D call. Germline CDR1 reads LGHDT; CDR2 reads YNNKEL (reference sequence). CDR3 length: 13 amino acids. Trimming left V 0 bases short and J 2 bases short, with 4 bases between. The CDR3 protein is CASSQDRNYGYTF. The CDR3 coding sequence is TGTGCCAGCAGCCAAGACAGGAACTATGGCTACACCTTC.

The chain is built from TRBV25-1 and TRBJ2-7; TRBD1 is a possible D gene (6 bases). The V end lost 5 bases, the J end lost 1 base, and 12 bases lay between the germline ends. CDR1 is MGHDK, CDR2 SYGVNS, per germline. The CDR3 extends over 14 amino acids. CDR3 coding DNA: TGTGCCAGCAGTAGGACAGCAGGTTCCTACGAGCAGTACTTC. It encodes CASSRTAGSYEQYF.

This rearrangement joins TRBV25-1 to TRBJ1-1; D is uncertain. Trimming removed 4 bases at V and 1 base at J, with 7 bases between. The CDR3 contains 13 residues. CDR1 is MGHDK, CDR2 SYGVNS, per germline. The CDR3 sequence is CASSVIGNTEAFF. CDR3 DNA: TGTGCCAGCAGTGTAATAGGGAACACTGAAGCTTTCTTT.

This clone was observed a few times. The J gene is TRBJ1-3, the V gene TRBV19; weak D call: TRBD1 (5 bases). Germline CDR1 LNHDA, CDR2 SQIVND (reference sequence). Trimming took off 8 bases at V and 8 bases at J, with 19 bases between the two ends. The CDR3 spans 14 residues. CDR3 bases: TGTGCCAGTCCCCCAGACAGTACGAATGACACCATATATTTT. Encoded protein: CASPPDSTNDTIYF.

The V gene is TRBV7-9, the J gene TRBJ2-2, with 10 bases identical to TRBD2. V shed 6 bases, J shed 7 bases, and the junction held 8 bases outside the gene matches. Per the germline V gene, CDR1 is SEHNR and CDR2 is FQNEAQ (reference sequence). The CDR3 runs 15 residues. CDR3 region: CASRHGTSEIGELFF. The CDR3, as DNA: TGTGCCAGCAGGCATGGGACTAGCGAAATCGGGGAGCTGTTTTTT.

The rearrangement uses TRBV4-3 and TRBJ1-6; no firm D call. The CDR3 runs to 14 residues. Germline-derived CDR1 and CDR2 are LGHNA and YSLEER. V dropped 4 bases and J dropped 8 bases, with 12 bases sitting between them. This CDR3 reads CASSLGGGDSPLHF. The CDR3 DNA reads as TGCGCCAGCAGCCTCGGTGGTGGTGATTCACCCCTCCACTTT.

The V gene is TRBV7-9, the J gene TRBJ1-4, with 9 bases that match TRBD1. Trimming removed 1 base from V and 5 bases from J; junction bases left unmatched: 5. The CDR3 extends over 16 amino acids. In germline, CDR1 is SEHNR, CDR2 FQNEAQ (reference sequence). CDR3: CASSLDLGTGNEKLFF. The CDR3 nucleotides read TGTGCCAGCAGCTTAGACCTCGGGACAGGGAATGAAAAACTGTTTTTT.

J is TRBJ1-6 and V is TRBV7-8; D uncertain. Per the germline V gene, CDR1 is SGHVS and CDR2 is FQNEAQ. The CDR3 runs 16 residues. V gave up 5 bases and J gave up 4 bases, with 15 bases separating them. This CDR3 is CASSPNPAGYNSPLHF. The CDR3 DNA sequence: TGTGCCAGCAGCCCGAACCCCGCGGGTTATAATTCACCCCTCCACTTT.

V gene TRBV6-1 combines with J gene TRBJ1-1, with a possible D match to TRBD1 (6 bases). The CDR3 has 18 residues. From germline, CDR1 is MNHNS and CDR2 SASEGT. With 1 base removed from V and 1 base from J, the gap between germline ends came to 19 bases. The CDR3 loop reads CASSEGGGQGLGNTEAFF. In DNA, the CDR3 is TGTGCCAGCAGTGAAGGTGGGGGTCAGGGGTTAGGGAACACTGAAGCTTTCTTT.

The chain joins TRBV2 to TRBJ2-6; 10 positions match TRBD1. Germline V gene data show CDR1 as SNHLY and CDR2 as FYNNEI. The CDR3 totals 17 residues. Trimming cost V 6 bases and J 0 bases; bases outside gene matches: 5. Here the CDR3 DNA reads TGTGCCAGCAGAAGGACAGGGGGAAACTCTGGGGCCAACGTCCTGACTTTC. Its translation: CASRRTGGNSGANVLTF.

The chain links TRBV30 to TRBJ1-1; no clear D. V lost 2 bases, J lost 5 bases, and 12 bases lay in between. Germline CDR1 is GTSNPN and CDR2 is SVGIG (reference sequence). The CDR3 contains 13 residues. The CDR3 loop is CAWSLAGRTEAFF. In DNA form, the CDR3 reads TGTGCCTGGAGTTTGGCCGGGAGGACTGAAGCTTTCTTT.

There are a few counts of this clone. J is TRBJ1-2 and V is TRBV5-4; D is uncertain. This CDR3 is built from 12 residues. The ends were cut back, 5 bases at V and 7 bases at J, with 12 bases in the middle. Germline V lookup: CDR1 SGHNT, CDR2 YYREEE (reference sequence). CDR3: CASSRGRGGYTF. The CDR3 DNA reads as TGTGCCAGCAGTCGCGGGCGGGGTGGCTACACCTTC.

The chain joins TRBV5-1 to TRBJ2-7, with a weak D call TRBD2 (5 bases). V gave up 0 bases and J gave up 5 bases, with 12 bases separating them. The CDR3 runs to 14 residues. Germline V lookup: CDR1 SGHRS, CDR2 YFSETQ. The CDR3 sequence is CASSLGFDGDEQYF. CDR3 sequence (DNA): TGCGCCAGCAGCTTGGGGTTCGACGGGGACGAGCAGTACTTC.

The chain has TRBV6-2 or TRBV6-3 and TRBJ2-1, with D possibly matching TRBD1 (7 bases). The V end lost 2 bases, the J end lost 5 bases, and 16 bases lay between the germline ends. The CDR3 consists of 16 residues. CDR1 MNHEY and CDR2 SVGEGT come from the germline V gene. The CDR3 nucleotides read TGTGCCAGCAGTTACGGAGGGATCCAGGGGGACAATGAGCAGTTCTTC. This gives the protein CASSYGGIQGDNEQFF.